A selection of T cell receptor beta chains follows, all from one sample in a study of chemoradiotherapy in HPV16-positive cancers. TCRdb's table, derived via immunoSEQ multiplex PCR, lists solely in-frame clones and lacks some. The sample shows more than 1,200 clones, 70% to 90% of them seen only once. The sequences come from tumor tissue, collected from a patient who underwent chemoradiotherapy. These receptors originate from a human donor with HPV-associated anogenital cancer. CDR3s include the opening cysteine and the closing phenylalanine or tryptophan. A D gene is named only where the DNA matches it firmly. Rows may omit the clone size; those that give it use once, few, many or a size class.

d_call | j_call | clone_size | v_call | cdr3_nt | cdr3_aa
NA | TRBJ2-3 | NA | TRBV2 | TGTGCCAGCAGTGAAGCGCGGAGACAGGTTAGAGGAACAGATACGCAGTATTTT | CASSEARRQVRGTDTQYF
NA | TRBJ2-7 | NA | TRBV29-1 | TGCAGCGTTGAAGATCGAGGGCGAGGCAGGTACGAGCAGTACTTC | CSVEDRGRGRYEQYF
TRBD1 | TRBJ2-5 | large | TRBV5-1 | TGCGCCAGCAGCTTTACCTGGGACAGACAAGAGACCCAGTACTTC | CASSFTWDRQETQYF
NA | TRBJ2-1 | few | TRBV6-5 | TGTGCCAGCGGTGTAGGATTGGAGGTTTACAATGAGCAGTTCTTC | CASGVGLEVYNEQFF
TRBD2 | TRBJ2-1 | NA | TRBV7-2 | TGTGCCAGCAGCTTGGACAGCGGACTAGCGGGAACGAAAAGGTTCTTC | CASSLDSGLAGTKRFF
TRBD2 | TRBJ2-3 | NA | TRBV5-1 | TGCGCCAGCAGCTTGGGGGGACTAGCGGGAGATACGCAGTATTTT | CASSLGGLAGDTQYF
NA | TRBJ2-2 | NA | TRBV5-5 | TGTGCCAGCAGCTTGTCGATAGGGCTCGGCACCGGGGAGCTGTTTTTT | CASSLSIGLGTGELFF
NA | TRBJ2-2 | once | TRBV9 | TGTGCCAGCAGCGAGCCCCCCAGGGGTAACACCGGGGAGCTGTTTTTT | CASSEPPRGNTGELFF
TRBD1 | TRBJ1-4 | NA | TRBV28 | TGTGCCAGCACCTCAGGGGGCGCAGGGGAAAAACTGTTTTTT | CASTSGGAGEKLFF
NA | TRBJ1-2 | NA | TRBV5-4 | TGTGCCGGAATACCACAGCTTCCCTATGGCTACACCTTC | CAGIPQLPYGYTF
TRBD2 | TRBJ2-1 | NA | TRBV2 | TGTGCCAGCAGTGTCGGTAGCGGGAGGGCCTCAGTTCACAATGAGCAGTTCTTC | CASSVGSGRASVHNEQFF
TRBD2 | TRBJ2-3 | few | TRBV28 | TGTGCCAGCAGTATAGCGGGAGCGGGGGATACGCAGTATTTT | CASSIAGAGDTQYF
TRBD2 | TRBJ2-5 | NA | TRBV4-2 | TGTGCCAGCAGCCTGAGCGGGGGGGCTCGAGAGACCCAGTACTTC | CASSLSGGARETQYF
NA | TRBJ1-2 | once | TRBV6-6 | TGTGCCAGCAGTTACAACTATGGCTACACCTTC | CASSYNYGYTF
TRBD1 | TRBJ2-7 | NA | TRBV11-2 | TGTGCCAGCAGCTTGACCGGGGCAGGGGGTCTCGAGCAGTACTTC | CASSLTGAGGLEQYF
TRBD2 | TRBJ2-5 | NA | TRBV4-1 | TGCGCCAGCAGCCAACGGTTGGAGGCGGGGGGAGAGACCCAGTACTTC | CASSQRLEAGGETQYF
TRBD1 | TRBJ2-7 | NA | TRBV4-1 | TGCGCCAGCAGCCCGCAGGACAGGGGTGACGAGCAGTACTTC | CASSPQDRGDEQYF
NA | TRBJ2-2 | once | TRBV28 | TGTGCCAGCAGTCCGCCCCGACAGTCCGGGGAGCTGTTTTTT | CASSPPRQSGELFF
NA | TRBJ2-7 | NA | TRBV5-1 | TGCGCCAGCAGCTTCCTGTCAGGGACCTACGAGCAGTACTTC | CASSFLSGTYEQYF
NA | TRBJ2-3 | NA | TRBV18 | TGTGCCAGCTCACCACCTAGCACAGATACGCAGTATTTT | CASSPPSTDTQYF
NA | TRBJ1-2 | NA | TRBV29-1 | TGCAGCGTGACGGACGGGGGCTATGGCTACACCTTC | CSVTDGGYGYTF
NA | TRBJ1-2 | NA | TRBV11-2 | TGTGCCAGCAGCCCCGGACATGTCTATGGCTACACCTTC | CASSPGHVYGYTF
NA | TRBJ2-7 | few | TRBV10-2 | TGCGCCAGCAGTGGCTGGGGAGGCACCTTGTACGAGCAGTACTTC | CASSGWGGTLYEQYF
NA | TRBJ2-3 | few | TRBV7-8 | TGTGCCAGCAGCCTAAGACAGCGCACAGATACGCAGTATTTT | CASSLRQRTDTQYF
TRBD1 | TRBJ1-5 | once | TRBV18 | TGTGCCAGCTCACCATTGACAGGGGGGCAGCCCCAGCATTTT | CASSPLTGGQPQHF
NA | TRBJ2-1 | NA | TRBV4-2 | TGTGCCAGCAGCCAAGATCAAGGCGGGCACTCCTACAATGAGCAGTTCTTC | CASSQDQGGHSYNEQFF
NA | TRBJ1-5 | NA | TRBV19 | TGTGCCAGCCACCAAGGGGCAGGGTTTAATAGCAATCAGCCCCAGCATTTT | CASHQGAGFNSNQPQHF
TRBD2 | TRBJ2-2 | NA | TRBV29-1 | TGCAGCGTTGAAGCGGCTAGCGGGAGGGCAGGAGGGGAGCTGTTTTTT | CSVEAASGRAGGELFF
NA | TRBJ1-1 | few | TRBV7-9 | TGTGCCAGCAGCTTTGGGGAGCCCCCCGCTTTCTTT | CASSFGEPPAFF
NA | TRBJ1-5 | NA | TRBV7-9 | TGTGCCAGCAGCCGACAGGGCAATCAGCCCCAGCATTTT | CASSRQGNQPQHF
TRBD2 | TRBJ2-5 | NA | TRBV10-1 | TGCGCCAGCAGTCCGACTAGCGATGAGACCCAGTACTTC | CASSPTSDETQYF
NA | TRBJ2-5 | NA | TRBV5-1 | TGCGCCAGCAGCTTGCAGAACCGGGGAGAGGAGACCCAGTACTTC | CASSLQNRGEETQYF
TRBD2 | TRBJ2-3 | NA | TRBV27 | TGTGCCAGCAGTTTCTACGGGGGGGCCCCAGATACGCAGTATTTT | CASSFYGGAPDTQYF
NA | TRBJ1-1 | NA | TRBV7-6 | TGTGCCAGCAGCTTAGGGGGAGGTGAAGCTTTCTTT | CASSLGGGEAFF
TRBD2 | TRBJ2-5 | few | TRBV28 | TGTGCCAGCAGTTTTGGCCTAGCGGGGGGGGGAGGAGAGACCCAGTACTTC | CASSFGLAGGGGETQYF
TRBD1 | TRBJ1-6 | NA | TRBV5-1 | TGCGCCAGCAGCTTCGGACAGGGTAGTTCACCCCTCCACTTT | CASSFGQGSSPLHF
NA | TRBJ2-2 | NA | TRBV28 | TGTGCCAGCAGTTTATCCGGGACGGCCCGGGAGCTGTTTTTT | CASSLSGTARELFF
NA | TRBJ2-3 | NA | TRBV15 | TGTGCCACCAGCAGAGATGCGGGGGCAGGGGATACGCAGTATTTT | CATSRDAGAGDTQYF
NA | TRBJ1-1 | NA | TRBV7-6 | TGTGCCAGCAGCTATGCAGGGAACACTGAAGCTTTCTTT | CASSYAGNTEAFF
NA | TRBJ1-3 | NA | TRBV7-8 | TGTGCCAGCAGCCCCCGGTCAGGGAGGACTAATCCTGGAAACACCATATATTTT | CASSPRSGRTNPGNTIYF
NA | TRBJ1-4 | NA | TRBV18 | TGTGCCAGCTCACCATCAGAATCAGCTAATGAAAAACTGTTTTTT | CASSPSESANEKLFF
NA | TRBJ1-1 | NA | TRBV25-1 | TGTGCCAGCAGTGCTGGGGGGAGCACTGAAGCTTTCTTT | CASSAGGSTEAFF
NA | TRBJ1-1 | NA | TRBV5-1 | TGCGCCAGCAGCTTGGACGGGACTGAAGCTTTCTTT | CASSLDGTEAFF
NA | TRBJ2-5 | NA | TRBV19 | TGTGCCAGTAGTCCCCGGGCAGGGCGCGGAGAGACCCAGTACTTC | CASSPRAGRGETQYF
NA | TRBJ2-3 | NA | TRBV6-5 | TGTGCCAGCAGTTACTCGGCCTTCCGTAGCACAGATACGCAGTATTTT | CASSYSAFRSTDTQYF
NA | TRBJ2-4 | NA | TRBV28 | TGTGCCAGCAGTTTAGGCAGGGGCATTCAGTACTTC | CASSLGRGIQYF
TRBD1 | TRBJ2-5 | NA | TRBV7-7 | TGTGCTAGCAGCCGAGGAGGACAGGGGCCTCAAGAGACCCAGTACTTC | CASSRGGQGPQETQYF
TRBD1 | TRBJ2-7 | NA | TRBV6-1 | TGTGCCAGCAGTGAAGGTCAGGGGGCCATCGAGGAGCAGTACTTC | CASSEGQGAIEEQYF